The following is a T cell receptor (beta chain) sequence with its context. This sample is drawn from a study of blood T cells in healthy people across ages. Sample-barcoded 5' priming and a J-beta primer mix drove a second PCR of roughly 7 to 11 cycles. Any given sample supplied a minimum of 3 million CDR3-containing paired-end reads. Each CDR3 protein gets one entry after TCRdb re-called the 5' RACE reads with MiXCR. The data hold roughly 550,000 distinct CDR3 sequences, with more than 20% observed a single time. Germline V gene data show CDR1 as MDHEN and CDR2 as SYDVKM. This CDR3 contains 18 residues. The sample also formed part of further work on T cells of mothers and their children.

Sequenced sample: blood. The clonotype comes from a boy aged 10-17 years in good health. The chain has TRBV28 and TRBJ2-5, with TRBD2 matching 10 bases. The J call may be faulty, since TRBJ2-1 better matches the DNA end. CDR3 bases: TGTGCCAGCAGTTTATGGGGTGTGGGGCTAGCGGGAGAAAATGAGCAGTTCTTC. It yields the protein CASSLWGVGLAGENEQFF.